What follows are 2 T cell receptor beta chains derived from one specimen sequenced in a study of T cells in Graves' hyperthyroidism and ophthalmopathy. TCR beta CDR3 sequences were amplified from RNA transcripts. The HTBI primer set served for first-round RT-PCR of the TCR CDR3. MiXCR was run by TCRdb on the multiplex PCR reads, yielding one entry per CDR3 protein. The sample records 360,000 or so distinct CDR3 sequences, 13% to 15% being singletons. The sample comprised blood. The source is a woman aged 55-70 years with Graves' ophthalmopathy.

This clonotype was recorded a few times. The CDR3 DNA follows: TGTGCCAGCTCACCACTCCACACAGATACGCAGTATTTT. It yields the protein CASSPLHTDTQYF. This chain connects TRBV18 to TRBJ2-3; no reliable D call. The CDR3 runs 13 residues. Germline lookup yields CDR1 KGHSH and CDR2 LQKENI. The germline V and J ends were trimmed by 1 base and 2 bases, with 4 bases remaining between them.

This clonotype was recorded a few times. The chain has TRBV18 and TRBJ2-7; TRBD2 might be the D (6 bases). From germline, CDR1 is KGHSH and CDR2 LQKENI. The CDR3 is made up of 15 amino acids. Trimming removed 4 bases at V and 5 bases at J, with 18 bases between. The CDR3 protein is CASSLEGTPVHEQYF. The CDR3 DNA is TGTGCCAGCTCACTAGAGGGGACTCCTGTCCACGAGCAGTACTTC.